Sequencing of this T cell receptor (beta chain) was carried out in a study of blood T cell repertoires in COVID-19 (dated by TCRdb to about 2020). Notes on the research overall: Collaborator samples came from the United States, Italy and Spain and covered acute and convalescent phases of COVID-19. The sample metadata nearly always contained a de-identified subject ID, COVID-19 status, age in years and sex. The repertoires were released in a freely available public database intended as a resource for research on the immune response to SARS-CoV-2. Where available, HLA class I and class II types were taken from metadata supplied by the sample provider and were not determined by assay-based typing. The dataset comprised deeply sampled blood TCRbeta repertoires from subjects exposed to, actively infected with, or recovered from COVID-19. The material from the prospective study consisted of cDNA or gDNA derived from T cells, B-cell-depleted T cells, or PBMCs. The samples were drawn from two sources: the first 160 participants of the ongoing ImmuneRACE study, and some 1,300 subjects contributed by 6 global collaborators.

TCRbeta CDR3 regions were amplified from genomic DNA using the immunoSEQ Assay, a bias-controlled multiplex PCR. For the original study's pipeline: The number of nucleated cells in each sample was estimated from the amplification of reference gene primers within the assay. To quantify the absolute abundance of each unique TCRbeta CDR3 rearrangement, sequence reads were collapsed and filtered. For each sample, productive Simpson clonality was calculated by taking the square root of Simpson's diversity index across productive rearrangements. Held by TCRdb, this immuneACCESS table contains in-frame sequences only and omits some clones. Under half of the omission traces to an unresolved V gene where checked; the cause of the rest is unknown. The D gene and trimming were derived from the DNA, and the V and J assignments and clone size from that table. For this sample there are 65,000 to 80,000 clones; 88% appear just once. 5.8% of the sample comes from the top ten.

V lost 5 bases and J lost 7 bases, and the count of bases not matched to a germline gene is 17. Reading from cysteine to phenylalanine, the CDR3 counts 19 amino acids. Only CDR3 DNA is held: 57 bases, read in frame from base 1. The germline V gene provides CDR1 SGHAT and CDR2 FQNNGV. With regard to this clone: Its antigen is not yet known. No quality values exist for individual bases; no much larger clone is one base distant.

The paper as a whole reports these results and caveats: How much clinical and demographic metadata was included differed by source and by participant, and the metadata was provided uncurated.

Whole blood was collected in K2EDTA tubes by collaborating institutions according to the institutions' own protocols. For TCRbeta analysis, collaborators shipped samples in one of three forms: frozen whole blood, isolated PBMCs, or DNA extracted from either of those sample types. The receptor chain draws on TRBV11-2 and TRBJ2-5, with TRBD2 matching 15 junction bases. Sequenced: peripheral blood. The TCR comes from a man aged 50 to 59 with active COVID-19. The CDR3 has the sequence CASSQHPGLAGGGRRTQYF. The nucleotides are TGTGCCAGCAGCCAACATCCGGGACTAGCGGGAGGCGGAAGAAGGACCCAGTACTTC.